These T cell receptor beta chains were read from a single sample in a study of human T cells and chemical hapten exposure. Each CDR3 protein is one row after TCRdb ran MiXCR on the RACE reads. The sample lists about 290,000 distinct CDR3 sequences; roughly 7.7% were seen once. The sample consisted of whole blood, taken in connection with sensitization to the hapten diphenylcyclopropenone (DPC). The source is a man younger than 35 with alopecia areata. Some clones in this sample may be carry-over from other donors' samples. Each CDR3 is given with its conserved first and last residue. D genes are given only for firm matches. The size entry is marked missing in some rows and otherwise reads once, few, many or a size class.

d_call j_call clone_size v_call cdr3_nt cdr3_aa
- TRBJ2-1 many TRBV7-3 TGTGCCAGCAGCTTGCCCGGTGGGGAGCAGTTCTTC CASSLPGGEQFF
TRBD2 TRBJ2-7 few TRBV4-2 TGTGCCAGCAGCCAAGGACTAGCGGGGTTCTACGAGCAGTACTTC CASSQGLAGFYEQYF
- TRBJ2-1 - TRBV5-1 TGCGCCAGCAGCTCCTTGCCGACATCTAGGGGCAATGAGCAGTTCTTC CASSSLPTSRGNEQFF
TRBD1 TRBJ1-3 few TRBV10-3 TGTGCCATCCTCGGGACAGTAGTCAACACCATATATTTT CAILGTVVNTIYF
TRBD2 TRBJ2-1 once TRBV5-1 TGCGCCAGCAGATCGCCCGGGACTAGGATCTACAATGAGCAGTTCTTC CASRSPGTRIYNEQFF
TRBD1 TRBJ1-5 many TRBV15 TGTGCCACCCAACAGGGGGCTGATCAGCCCCAGCATTTT CATQQGADQPQHF
- TRBJ1-1 few TRBV20-1 TGCAGTGCTAGGTTCCAGCGGATGAACACTGAAGCTTTCTTT CSARFQRMNTEAFF
TRBD2 TRBJ2-1 many TRBV6-2/TRBV6-3 TGTGCCGTCCATAGCGGGGGGGCCTCCGATGAGCAGTTCTTC CAVHSGGASDEQFF
- TRBJ2-2 few TRBV13 TGTGCCAGCAGCTTAAACGTGGCCGGGGAGCTGTTTTTT CASSLNVAGELFF
- TRBJ2-3 - TRBV2 TGTGCCAGCACGAGGGGCGGACTAAGCACAGATACGCAGTATTTT CASTRGGLSTDTQYF
TRBD1 TRBJ2-6 - TRBV10-3 TGTGCCATCAGTGGGTCAGGGACAGGTCCCTCTGGGGCCAACGTCCTGACTTTC CAISGSGTGPSGANVLTF
- TRBJ2-7 - TRBV7-2 TGTGCCAGCAGCCCCGGGGAGGCATCCTACGAGCAGTACTTC CASSPGEASYEQYF
TRBD2 TRBJ2-5 - TRBV4-1 TGCGCCAGCAGCCAAGATGCGACTAGCGGGGGGGCTCGGGAGACCCAGTACTTC CASSQDATSGGARETQYF
- TRBJ2-7 few TRBV4-1 TGCGCCAGCAGTCCACTCGGGGGCATGTTCGGCGAGCAGTACTTC CASSPLGGMFGEQYF
- TRBJ2-1 - TRBV4-1 TGCGCCAGCAGCGGAGGGGCACTCTCCTACAATGAGCAGTTCTTC CASSGGALSYNEQFF
- TRBJ1-2 many TRBV27 TGTGCCAGCAGTGACCGGGCCGTTGATGGCTACACCTTC CASSDRAVDGYTF
TRBD1 TRBJ2-6 many TRBV6-5 TGTGCCAGCAGCCCCAGGGGACAGGAGGATGGGGCCAACGTCCTGACTTTC CASSPRGQEDGANVLTF
- TRBJ2-4 - TRBV7-3 TGTGCCAGCAGGGACACAGGGACCAAAAACATTCAGTACTTC CASRDTGTKNIQYF
TRBD1 TRBJ1-3 many TRBV7-9 TGTGCCAGCAGCTACGAAAAACAGGGGGGGTCTGGAAACACCATATATTTT CASSYEKQGGSGNTIYF
- TRBJ2-2 few TRBV4-3 TGCGCCAGCAGCCAAGAGAGTACGAACACCGGGGAGCTGTTTTTT CASSQESTNTGELFF
- TRBJ2-2 - TRBV7-9 TGTGCCAGCAGCTTCAAAACGGACAGCACCGGGGAGCTGTTTTTT CASSFKTDSTGELFF
TRBD2 TRBJ2-3 many TRBV24-1 TGTGCCACCAGTGAAAGGACTAGCGGGGACTGGTGGACGCAGTATTTT CATSERTSGDWWTQYF
- TRBJ1-1 many TRBV5-5 TGTGCCAGCAGCTTGGAAGGCTGGAACACTGAAGCTTTCTTT CASSLEGWNTEAFF
TRBD1 TRBJ2-7 many TRBV20-1 TGCAGTGCTAGAGGCGAAAGGACAGGGCTTTCCCAGCAGTACTTC CSARGERTGLSQQYF
- TRBJ2-7 - TRBV23-1 TGCGCCAGCAGTCCGATTATCGTAGTCGGCGAGCAGTACTTC CASSPIIVVGEQYF
TRBD1 TRBJ2-2 few TRBV9 TGTGCCAGCAGCTCCAGGACAGGGGTTTCCGGGGAGCTGTTTTTT CASSSRTGVSGELFF
TRBD1 TRBJ1-1 - TRBV5-1 TGCGCCAGCGGATTAAGCTCAGGGGGCTTGAACACTGAAGCTTTCTTT CASGLSSGGLNTEAFF
- TRBJ2-3 few TRBV29-1 TGCAGCGTTGAAGTTACAGCAGATACGCAGTATTTT CSVEVTADTQYF
- TRBJ1-4 many TRBV19 TGTGCCAGTAGTCCTCAACAAGACGGCGCAACTAATGAAAAACTGTTTTTT CASSPQQDGATNEKLFF
- TRBJ2-1 many TRBV6-5 TGTGCCAGCAGTTACACCTCCCCTTTGGGGAACTACAATGAGCAGTTCTTC CASSYTSPLGNYNEQFF
- TRBJ2-6 - TRBV6-2/TRBV6-3 TGTGCCAGCAGTTACTCCGACAGCCGGGGGGCCAACGTCCTGACTTTC CASSYSDSRGANVLTF
TRBD1 TRBJ2-3 few TRBV28 TGTGCCAGCAGATTAGACAGGGAATACACAGATACGCAGTATTTT CASRLDREYTDTQYF
- TRBJ2-1 few TRBV5-6 TGTGCCAGCAGCCCGCAACGCGGTATCGGGAATGAGCAGTTCTTC CASSPQRGIGNEQFF
TRBD1 TRBJ2-7 - TRBV18 TGTGCCAGCTCACTGGGACAGGGCCGGGGCGAGCAGTACTTC CASSLGQGRGEQYF
- TRBJ2-4 - TRBV12-3/TRBV12-4 TGTGCCAGCAGTTCCCCCGACCGAGCCAAAAACATTCAGTACTTC CASSSPDRAKNIQYF
- TRBJ1-6 - TRBV7-2 TGTGCCAGCAGCTTAAATCGTTCACCCCTCCACTTT CASSLNRSPLHF
- TRBJ1-5 few TRBV7-2 TGTGCCAGCAGCCCAGTAACGGGGGTCAATCAGCCCCAGCATTTT CASSPVTGVNQPQHF
- TRBJ2-1 - TRBV12-3/TRBV12-4 TGTGCCAGCACCTCGGCTAATGAGCAGTTCTTC CASTSANEQFF
- TRBJ2-7 - TRBV4-2 TGTGCCAGCAGCCAAGAGACAGGAACCTACGAGCAGTACTTC CASSQETGTYEQYF
TRBD1 TRBJ1-1 few TRBV5-1 TGCGCCAGCAAACAGGGGGCGGTTTATACTGAAGCTTTCTTT CASKQGAVYTEAFF
- TRBJ1-2 - TRBV19 TGTGCCACCACACTCCTCGAGGGATGGAACTATGGCTACACCTTC CATTLLEGWNYGYTF
TRBD1 TRBJ1-1 many TRBV15 TGTGCCACCAGCTCCCACAGGGGGATGAACACTGAAGCTTTCTTT CATSSHRGMNTEAFF
- TRBJ1-4 many TRBV12-3/TRBV12-4 TGTGCCAGCAGTTTCGGTGAAAAACTGTTTTTT CASSFGEKLFF
- TRBJ2-3 many TRBV6-2/TRBV6-3 TGTGCCAGCCGGGACGGACAAACAGATACGCAGTATTTT CASRDGQTDTQYF
- TRBJ2-5 many TRBV20-1 TGCAGTGCTCCCCCGGTGGGGGATGAGACCCAGTACTTC CSAPPVGDETQYF